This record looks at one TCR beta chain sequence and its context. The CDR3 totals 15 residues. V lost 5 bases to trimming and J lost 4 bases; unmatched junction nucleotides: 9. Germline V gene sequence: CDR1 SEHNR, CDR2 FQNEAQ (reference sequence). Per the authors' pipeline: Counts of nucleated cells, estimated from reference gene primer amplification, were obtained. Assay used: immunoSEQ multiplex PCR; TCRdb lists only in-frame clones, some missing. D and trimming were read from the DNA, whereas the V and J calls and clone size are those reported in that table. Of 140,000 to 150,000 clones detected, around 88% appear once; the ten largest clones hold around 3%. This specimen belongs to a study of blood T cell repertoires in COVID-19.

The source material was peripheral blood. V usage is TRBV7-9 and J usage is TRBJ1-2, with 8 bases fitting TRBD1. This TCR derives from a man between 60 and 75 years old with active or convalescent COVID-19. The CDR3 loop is CASSNTDRGGYGYTF. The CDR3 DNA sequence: TGTGCCAGCAGCAACACCGACAGGGGCGGCTATGGCTACACCTTC.